This T cell receptor (beta chain) emerged from a study of brain T cells in children with intractable seizures. Regarding the study as a whole: Viral specificity was inferred only from CDR3 similarity; HCMV serostatus was unknown.

Generated by immunoSEQ multiplex PCR, the TCRdb table keeps only in-frame clones and is missing some. The data show around 340,000 clones, with 85% to 95% seen just once and 5.7% held by the top ten. The CDR3 is 15 residues long. The V and J ends lost 2 bases and 7 bases, in that order; junction bases with no gene match: 6. Germline CDR1 MNHEY, CDR2 SVGAGI. Sample time point: blood from clinic visit 5 months post-surgery; TSC patient then seizure free. Sequencing was limited to surgery cases with top T cell transcript signatures in brain tissue. In the case of this clone: Antigen unknown.

Sequenced here: peripheral blood, sampled less than 6 months after surgery. The chain joins TRBV6-5 to TRBJ2-3; 10 nucleotides line up with TRBD1. The receptor was isolated from a boy under two years old with tuberous sclerosis and intractable seizures. The CDR3 coding sequence is TGTGCCAGCAGTTACCCCGGGACAGGGGATCATACGCAGTATTTT. As protein: CASSYPGTGDHTQYF.